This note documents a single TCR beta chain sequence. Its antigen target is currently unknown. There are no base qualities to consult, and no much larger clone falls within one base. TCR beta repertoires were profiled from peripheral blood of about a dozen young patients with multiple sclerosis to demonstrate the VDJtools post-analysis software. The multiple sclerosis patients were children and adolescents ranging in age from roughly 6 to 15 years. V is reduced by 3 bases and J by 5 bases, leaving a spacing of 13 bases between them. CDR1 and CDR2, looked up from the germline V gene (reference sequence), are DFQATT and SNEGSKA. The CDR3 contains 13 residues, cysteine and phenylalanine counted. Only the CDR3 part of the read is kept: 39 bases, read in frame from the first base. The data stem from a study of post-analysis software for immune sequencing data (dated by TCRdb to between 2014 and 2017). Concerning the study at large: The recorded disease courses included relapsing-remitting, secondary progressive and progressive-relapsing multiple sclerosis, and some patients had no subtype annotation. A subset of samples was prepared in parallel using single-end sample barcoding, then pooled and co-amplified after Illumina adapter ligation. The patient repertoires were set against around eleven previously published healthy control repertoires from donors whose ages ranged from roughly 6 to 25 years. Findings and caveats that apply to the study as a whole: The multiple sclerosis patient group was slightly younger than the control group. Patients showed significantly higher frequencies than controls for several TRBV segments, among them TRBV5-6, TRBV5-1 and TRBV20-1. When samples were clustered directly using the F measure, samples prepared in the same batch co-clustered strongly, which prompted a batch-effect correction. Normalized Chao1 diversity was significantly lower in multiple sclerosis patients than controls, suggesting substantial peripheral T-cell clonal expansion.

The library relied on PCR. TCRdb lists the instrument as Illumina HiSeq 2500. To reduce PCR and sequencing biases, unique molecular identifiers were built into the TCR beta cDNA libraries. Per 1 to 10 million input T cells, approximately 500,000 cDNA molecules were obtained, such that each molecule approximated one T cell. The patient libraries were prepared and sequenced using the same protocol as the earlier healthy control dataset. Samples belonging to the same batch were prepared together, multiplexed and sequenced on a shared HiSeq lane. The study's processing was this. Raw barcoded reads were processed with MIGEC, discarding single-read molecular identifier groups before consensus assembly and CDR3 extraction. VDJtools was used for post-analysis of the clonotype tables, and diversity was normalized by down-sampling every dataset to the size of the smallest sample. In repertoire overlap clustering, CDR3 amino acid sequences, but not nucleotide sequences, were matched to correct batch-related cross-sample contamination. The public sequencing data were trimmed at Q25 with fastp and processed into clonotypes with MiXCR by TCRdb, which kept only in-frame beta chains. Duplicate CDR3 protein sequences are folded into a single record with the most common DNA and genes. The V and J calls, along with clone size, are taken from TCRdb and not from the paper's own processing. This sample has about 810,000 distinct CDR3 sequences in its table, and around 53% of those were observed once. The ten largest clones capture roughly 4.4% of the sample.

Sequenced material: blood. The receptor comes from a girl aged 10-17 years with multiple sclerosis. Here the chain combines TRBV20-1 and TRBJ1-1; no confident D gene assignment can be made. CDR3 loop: CSASNGEGTEAFF. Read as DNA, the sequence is TGCAGTGCTAGTAACGGGGAAGGGACTGAAGCTTTCTTT.